A single sample is the source of the 20 T cell receptor beta chains below, sequenced in a study of cytomegalovirus exposure and HLA in healthy donors. PCR involved 60 Vbeta and 13 Jbeta primers. The method was immunoSEQ multiplex PCR; TCRdb's version includes in-frame clones alone and lacks a portion of them. The table has 120,000 or so clones, about 73% seen once. The specimen was PBMCs. These receptors all stem from a woman in her 40s in good health and CMV-seropositive.

CDR3 sequence reads: CASSVGLAGTQYF. CDR3 nucleotide sequence: TGCGCCAGCAGTGTAGGACTAGCGGGGACCCAGTACTTC. This rearrangement joins TRBV10-1 to TRBJ2-5, with TRBD2 identical over 11 bases. This CDR3 has 13 residues. The germline gives CDR1 WNHNN, CDR2 SYGVQD (reference sequence). With 4 bases clipped from V and 7 bases from J, the junction kept 2 bases outside the gene matches.

The genes are TRBV4-3 and TRBJ2-1, with 12 bases fitting TRBD2. The CDR3 contains 15 residues. J lost 10 bases, V lost 2 bases, and 6 bases had no gene match. Germline loops: CDR1 LGHNA, CDR2 YSLEER. This CDR3 is CASSQRTSGVEEQFF. DNA of the CDR3: TGCGCCAGCAGCCAAAGGACTAGCGGGGTCGAAGAGCAGTTCTTC.

The rearrangement links TRBV10-3 to TRBJ2-2; 10 bases map to TRBD2. The V gene's germline CDR1 is ENHRY and CDR2 SYGVKD. The CDR3 contains 19 residues. Germline trimming cut 7 bases from V and 1 base from J; bases unmatched to any gene: 15. CDR3 DNA: TGTGCCATCATGACTCCGAGCGGGGGGGTTAACAGGAACACCGGGGAGCTGTTTTTT. It encodes CAIMTPSGGVNRNTGELFF.

About this clone itself: One junction end disagrees with the germline gene, perhaps due to a read error. The CDR3 sequence: CSATTGLILF. CDR3 coding DNA: TGCAGCGCCACCACAGGTCTCATTCTCTTC. This sequence joins TRBV29-1 and TRBJ1-2, with D maybe TRBD1 (5 bases). This CDR3 has 10 residues. CDR1 and CDR2 from the germline V gene are SQVTM and ANQGSEA. The full variable domain, in which reference TRBV29-1 and TRBJ1-2 provide the parts outside the CDR3, is SAVISQKPSRDICQRGTSLTIQCQVDSQVTMMFWYRQQPGQSLTLIATANQGSEATYESGFVIDKFPISRPNLTFSTLTVSNMSPEDSSIYLCSATTGLILFGSGTRLTVV.

The rearrangement joins TRBV7-9 to TRBJ2-7, with D maybe TRBD1 (6 bases). The germline V and J ends were trimmed by 3 bases and 2 bases, with 11 bases remaining between them. Per germline, CDR1 SEHNR and CDR2 FQNEAQ (reference sequence). CDR3 length: 14 residues. CDR3 nucleotide sequence: TGTGCCAGCAGCTTTCCCGGGACACCCTACGAGCAGTACTTC. Its translation is CASSFPGTPYEQYF.

This chain links TRBV7-2 with TRBJ2-3, with 7 bases lining up with TRBD2. Trimming removed 5 bases from V and 2 bases from J; junction bases left unmatched: 7. There are 15 residues in the CDR3. From germline, CDR1 is SGHTA and CDR2 FQGNSA. CDR3 loop: CASSTMGGDTDTQYF. The CDR3 DNA follows: TGTGCCAGCAGCACAATGGGAGGGGACACAGATACGCAGTATTTT.

The rearrangement links TRBV15 to TRBJ1-5; D is undetermined. V was cut by 2 bases and J by 6 bases, with 5 bases left in between. CDR1 and CDR2 from the germline V gene are LNHNV and YYDKDF (reference sequence). The CDR3 is 12 amino acids. The CDR3 region has the DNA TGTGCCACCAGCAGAATCCTTCAGCCCCAGCATTTT. It is translated as CATSRILQPQHF.

The chain is built from TRBV5-1 and TRBJ1-1, with 9 bases matching TRBD1. Germline lookup yields CDR1 SGHRS and CDR2 YFSETQ. Trimming removed 2 bases from V and 4 bases from J; junction bases left unmatched: 6. The CDR3 totals 15 residues. The CDR3 nucleotides read TGCGCCAGCAGCTTCTCGGGACAGGGTGCCACTGAAGCTTTCTTT. This encodes CASSFSGQGATEAFF.

The chain carries TRBV5-4 and TRBJ2-3; possible D gene TRBD2, 7 bases. Looked up from germline, CDR1 is SGHNT and CDR2 is YYREEE (reference sequence). The CDR3 runs 16 residues. V lost 0 bases, J lost 3 bases, and 14 bases lay in between. This CDR3 is CASSLGGGAMTDTQYF. The CDR3 region has the DNA TGTGCCAGCAGCTTGGGAGGGGGGGCGATGACAGATACGCAGTATTTT.

The chain links TRBV15 to TRBJ1-2, with D perhaps TRBD1 (6 bases). V gave up 5 bases and J gave up 8 bases, with 18 bases separating them. CDR3 length: 14 residues. The germline V gene encodes CDR1 LNHNV and CDR2 YYDKDF (reference sequence). CDR3 in amino acids: CATSAEGGSRGYTF. CDR3 coding DNA: TGTGCCACCAGCGCCGAGGGGGGGAGCCGCGGCTACACCTTC. Supplemented by reference TRBV15 and TRBJ1-2, the full variable domain reads DAMVIQNPRYQVTQFGKPVTLSCSQTLNHNVMYWYQQKSSQAPKLLFHYYDKDFNNEADTPDNFQSRRPNTSFCFLDIRSPGLGDTAMYLCATSAEGGSRGYTFGSGTRLTVV.

This chain connects TRBV5-6 to TRBJ2-4; no reliable D call. V lost 4 bases to trimming and J lost 0 bases, with 11 bases between them. Per the germline V gene, CDR1 is SGHDT and CDR2 is YYEEEE. The CDR3 covers 15 residues. The CDR3 DNA sequence: TGTGCCAGCAGCCTCCGGGTCGTAGCCAAAAACATTCAGTACTTC. It encodes CASSLRVVAKNIQYF.

The chain employs TRBV11-2 and TRBJ2-7, with 7 positions matching TRBD1. The CDR3 is 13 amino acids. CDR1 is SGHAT, CDR2 FQNNGV, per germline. Germline trimming cut 6 bases from V and 5 bases from J; bases unmatched to any gene: 7. CDR3 nucleotide sequence: TGTGCCAGCAGTTCTGACAGGGCCGACGAGCAGTACTTC. Encoded protein: CASSSDRADEQYF.

The chain employs TRBV9 and TRBJ2-3; unclear D gene. Germline V gives CDR1 SGDLS, CDR2 YYNGEE. V lost 1 base and J lost 3, with 9 bases in between. The CDR3 loop spans 14 amino acids. The DNA for the CDR3 is TGTGCCAGCAGCGTATACAGACAAACAGATACGCAGTATTTT. Its translation: CASSVYRQTDTQYF.

The V gene is TRBV29-1, the J gene TRBJ2-1; 7 bases line up with TRBD2. In germline, CDR1 is SQVTM, CDR2 ANQGSEA. Trimming cost V 4 bases and J 8 bases; bases outside gene matches: 14. The CDR3 spans 15 residues. This CDR3 is CSVAGWVAGWDEQFF. DNA of the CDR3: TGCAGCGTTGCGGGTTGGGTAGCGGGTTGGGATGAGCAGTTCTTC.

This clone was recorded a few times. This chain uses TRBV5-5 with TRBJ1-1; D not certain. The germline V gene encodes CDR1 SGHKS and CDR2 YYEKEE (reference sequence). Trimming stripped 0 bases from V and 7 bases from J, with 10 bases between. There are 13 residues in the CDR3. CDR3 in DNA: TGTGCCAGCAGCTTGGCGTTCGCGAGTGAAGCTTTCTTT. This encodes CASSLAFASEAFF. Combining the CDR3 with reference TRBV5-5 and TRBJ1-1 gives the whole variable domain DAGVTQSPTHLIKTRGQQVTLRCSPISGHKSVSWYQQVLGQGPQFIFQYYEKEERGRGNFPDRFSARQFPNYSSELNVNALLLGDSALYLCASSLAFASEAFFGQGTRLTVV.

This clone was seen once. This rearrangement joins TRBV7-2 to TRBJ2-3; a weak D match, TRBD1 (6 bases). The CDR3 is 14 amino acids. From germline, CDR1 is SGHTA and CDR2 FQGNSA. The V and J ends lost 2 bases and 2 bases respectively, with 8 bases between them. CDR3 loop: CASSLTGLTDTQYF. In DNA form, the CDR3 reads TGTGCCAGCAGCTTAACAGGGCTCACAGATACGCAGTATTTT.

The V call is TRBV10-3, the J call TRBJ1-1; 7 nucleotides align to TRBD1. CDR3 size: 16 residues. Germline V gene sequence: CDR1 ENHRY, CDR2 SYGVKD. With 6 bases clipped from V and 1 base from J, the junction kept 11 bases outside the gene matches. The CDR3 DNA follows: TGTGCCATCAGCAGCCATCCGGGACAGTCGAACACTGAAGCTTTCTTT. Residues: CAISSHPGQSNTEAFF.

This clone was detected a few times. The V call is TRBV5-4, the J call TRBJ2-2; a possible D gene is TRBD1 (6 bases). The CDR3 totals 16 residues. V was clipped by 1 base and J by 6 bases, with 16 bases between them. Germline V gene lookup returns CDR1 SGHNT and CDR2 YYREEE (reference sequence). Here the CDR3 reads CASSLWSGDIAGELFF. The CDR3, as DNA: TGTGCCAGCAGCTTGTGGTCCGGGGACATCGCCGGGGAGCTGTTTTTT.

At least ten counts were recorded for this clone. J is TRBJ2-1 and V is TRBV14; D is unclear. The CDR3 totals 16 residues. Per the germline V gene, CDR1 is SGHDN and CDR2 is FVKESK. Between the trimmed V and J ends, which lost 1 base and 7 bases, there was a span of 17 bases. CDR3 amino acids: CASSQVPFSPTNEQFF. CDR3 nucleotides: TGTGCCAGCAGCCAAGTTCCCTTTAGCCCTACAAATGAGCAGTTCTTC.

The rearrangement joins TRBV5-4 to TRBJ1-1; D is possibly TRBD1 (6 bases). Germline CDR1 and CDR2: SGHNT and YYREEE (reference sequence). This CDR3 has 14 amino acids. The V end was cut by 2 bases, the J end by 1 base, with 9 bases between. The CDR3 DNA follows: TGTGCCAGCAGCTTCGACAGGACGAACACTGAAGCTTTCTTT. Translated, it gives CASSFDRTNTEAFF. Drawing the rest from reference TRBV5-4 and TRBJ1-1, the complete variable domain is ETGVTQSPTHLIKTRGQQVTLRCSSQSGHNTVSWYQQALGQGPQFIFQYYREEENGRGNFPPRFSGLQFPNYSSELNVNALELDDSALYLCASSFDRTNTEAFFGQGTRLTVV.